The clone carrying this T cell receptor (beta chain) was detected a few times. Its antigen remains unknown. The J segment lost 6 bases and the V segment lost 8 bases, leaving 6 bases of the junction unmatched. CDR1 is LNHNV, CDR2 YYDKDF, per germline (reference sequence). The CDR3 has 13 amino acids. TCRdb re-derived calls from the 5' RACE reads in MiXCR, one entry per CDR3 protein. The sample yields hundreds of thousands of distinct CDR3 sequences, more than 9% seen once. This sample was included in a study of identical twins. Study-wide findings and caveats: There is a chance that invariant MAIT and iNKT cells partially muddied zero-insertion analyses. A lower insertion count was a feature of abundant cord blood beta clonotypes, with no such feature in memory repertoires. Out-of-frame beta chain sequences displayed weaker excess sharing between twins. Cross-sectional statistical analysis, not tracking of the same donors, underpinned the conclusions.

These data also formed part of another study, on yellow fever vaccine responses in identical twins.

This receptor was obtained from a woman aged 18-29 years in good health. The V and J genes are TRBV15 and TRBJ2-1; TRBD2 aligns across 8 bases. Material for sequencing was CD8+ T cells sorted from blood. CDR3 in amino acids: CATGGRTLNEQFF. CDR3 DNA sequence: TGTGCCACCGGCGGGAGGACCCTCAATGAGCAGTTCTTC.